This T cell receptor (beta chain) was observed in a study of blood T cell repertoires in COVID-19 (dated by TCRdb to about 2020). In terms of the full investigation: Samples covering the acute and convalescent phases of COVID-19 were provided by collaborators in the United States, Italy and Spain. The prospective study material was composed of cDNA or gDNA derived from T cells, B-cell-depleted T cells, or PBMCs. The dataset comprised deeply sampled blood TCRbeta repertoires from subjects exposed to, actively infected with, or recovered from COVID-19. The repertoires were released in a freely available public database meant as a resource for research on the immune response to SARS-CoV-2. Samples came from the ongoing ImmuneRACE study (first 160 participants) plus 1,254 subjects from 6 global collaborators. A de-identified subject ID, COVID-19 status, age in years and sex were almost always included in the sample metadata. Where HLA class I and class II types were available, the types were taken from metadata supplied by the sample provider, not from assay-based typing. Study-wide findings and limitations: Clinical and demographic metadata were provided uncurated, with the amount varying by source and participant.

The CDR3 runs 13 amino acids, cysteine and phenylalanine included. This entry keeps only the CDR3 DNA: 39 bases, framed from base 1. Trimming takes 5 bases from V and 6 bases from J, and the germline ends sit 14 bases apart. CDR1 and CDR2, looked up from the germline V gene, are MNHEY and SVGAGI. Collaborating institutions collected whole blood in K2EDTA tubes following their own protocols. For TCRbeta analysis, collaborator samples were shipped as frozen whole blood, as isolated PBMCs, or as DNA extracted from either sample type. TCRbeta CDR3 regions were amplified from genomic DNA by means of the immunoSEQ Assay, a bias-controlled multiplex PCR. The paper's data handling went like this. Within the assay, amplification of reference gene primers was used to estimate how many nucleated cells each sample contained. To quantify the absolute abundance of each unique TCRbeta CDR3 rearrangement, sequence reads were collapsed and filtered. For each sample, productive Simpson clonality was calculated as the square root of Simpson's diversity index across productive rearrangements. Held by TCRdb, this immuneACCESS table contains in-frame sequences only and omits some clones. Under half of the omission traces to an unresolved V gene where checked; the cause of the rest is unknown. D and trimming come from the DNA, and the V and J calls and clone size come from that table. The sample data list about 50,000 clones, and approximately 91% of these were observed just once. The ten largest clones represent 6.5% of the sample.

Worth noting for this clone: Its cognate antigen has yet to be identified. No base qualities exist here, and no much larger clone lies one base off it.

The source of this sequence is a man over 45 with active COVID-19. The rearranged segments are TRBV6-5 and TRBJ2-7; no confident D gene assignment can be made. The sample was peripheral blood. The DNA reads TGTGCCAGCAGTCCGAGAAGTGAACGCGAGCAGTACTTC. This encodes CASSPRSEREQYF.